The 9 T cell receptor beta chains given below trace back to one sample, sequenced in a study of CD8+CD57+ T cells in acquired aplastic anemia. Using genomic DNA as the template, TCR beta VDJ and CDR3 profiling was carried out. Each CDR3 protein gets one entry after TCRdb re-called the reads with MiXCR. The table lists about 180,000 distinct CDR3 sequences, 50% to 65% of them singletons. Patients picked for sequencing had shown CD8+CD57+ cell expansion detected by flow cytometry. The sequenced sample consisted of sorted CD4+, CD8+, or CD8+CD57+ T cells (not recorded which) from PBMCs. These TCRs come from a human donor with aplastic anemia.

The genes are TRBV10-1 and TRBJ2-5, with D perhaps TRBD2 (5 bases). This CDR3 is 16 amino acids long. The ends were cut back, 5 bases at V and 6 bases at J, with 22 bases in the middle. The germline gives CDR1 WNHNN, CDR2 SYGVQD (reference sequence). The CDR3 here is CASSTTQRISNKTQYF. The CDR3 DNA sequence: TGCGCCAGCAGTACGACCCAGCGGATTAGCAATAAGACCCAGTACTTC.

Here the CDR3 reads CSVEVPDWDGYTF. CDR3 DNA sequence: TGCAGCGTTGAGGTCCCGGATTGGGATGGCTACACCTTC. The chain combines TRBV29-1 with TRBJ1-2; D is uncertain. V was clipped by 3 bases and J by 6 bases, with 14 bases between them. This CDR3 comprises 13 residues. Looked up from germline, CDR1 is SQVTM and CDR2 is ANQGSEA.

V usage is TRBV7-3 and J usage is TRBJ2-7; 8 bases match TRBD1. The V gene's germline CDR1 is SGHTA and CDR2 FQGTGA. The CDR3 has 14 residues. V dropped 4 bases and J dropped 5; count of bases not matched to a gene: 7. CDR3 loop: CASSSGQGANEQYF. The CDR3 nucleotides are TGTGCCAGCAGCTCCGGACAGGGCGCCAACGAGCAGTACTTC. Variable domain in full (rest from reference TRBV7-3 and TRBJ2-7): GAGVSQTPSNKVTEKGKYVELRCDPISGHTALYWYRQSLGQGPEFLIYFQGTGAADDSGLPNDRFFAVRPEGSVSTLKIQRTERGDSAVYLCASSSGQGANEQYFGPGTRLTVT.

J is TRBJ2-7 and V is TRBV15, with 9 bases matching TRBD1. This CDR3 is 15 amino acids long. The junction had 5 bases not matched to a gene; V was cut back by 1 base and J by 4 bases. CDR1 and CDR2 (germline): LNHNV, YYDKDF (reference sequence). The CDR3, as DNA: TGTGCCACCAGCAGAGCGAAGGACAGGGGTTACGAGCAGTACTTC. Protein sequence: CATSRAKDRGYEQYF. Based on the CDR3 plus reference TRBV15 and TRBJ2-7, the full variable domain is DAMVIQNPRYQVTQFGKPVTLSCSQTLNHNVMYWYQQKSSQAPKLLFHYYDKDFNNEADTPDNFQSRRPNTSFCFLDIRSPGLGDTAMYLCATSRAKDRGYEQYFGPGTRLTVT.

Only a few counts were recorded for this clonotype. The rearrangement joins TRBV6-2 or TRBV6-3 to TRBJ1-2; weak D call: TRBD1 (5 bases). Trimming shortened V by 0 bases and J by 8 bases, and 13 bases separated the two germline ends. Germline V lookup: CDR1 MNHEY, CDR2 SVGEGT. The CDR3 runs 14 residues. As DNA, the CDR3 is TGTGCCAGCAGTTACTCTCGGAGAACAGGCGGCTACACCTTC. This translates into CASSYSRRTGGYTF.

This chain joins TRBV20-1 and TRBJ1-6, with TRBD1 identical over 7 bases. Trimming took 2 bases from V and 16 from J; bases not matched to a gene: 11. CDR3 length: 13 amino acids. In germline, CDR1 is DFQATT, CDR2 SNEGSKA (reference sequence). The CDR3 loop is CSARFTGTESLHF. CDR3 in DNA: TGCAGTGCTAGATTCACCGGGACAGAGTCTCTCCACTTT.

This clonotype was found many times. The chain is built from TRBV20-1 and TRBJ2-3; the D gene is possibly TRBD2 (6 bases). The germline V gene has CDR1 DFQATT and CDR2 SNEGSKA (reference sequence). Deletions cut 0 bases from V and 8 bases from J, with 15 bases between. This CDR3 spans 14 amino acids. The CDR3 spells CSARDPGDFGTQYF. DNA of the CDR3: TGCAGTGCTAGAGACCCGGGGGACTTCGGTACGCAGTATTTT.

J is TRBJ2-5 and V is TRBV24-1, with D hard to call. Germline V lookup: CDR1 KGHDR, CDR2 SFDVKD. Trimming took off 4 bases at V and 4 bases at J, with 12 bases between the two ends. This CDR3 has 14 residues. The CDR3 DNA follows: TGTGCCACCAGTGACAAAGGACCGGTAGAGACCCAGTACTTC. This gives the protein CATSDKGPVETQYF.

The V gene is TRBV20-1, the J gene TRBJ1-2; D possibly corresponds to TRBD1 (5 bases). Trimming left V 6 bases short and J 8 bases short, with 22 bases between. This CDR3 has 14 residues. In germline, CDR1 is DFQATT, CDR2 SNEGSKA (reference sequence). The CDR3 loop is CSANGPKAGEGYTF. As DNA, the CDR3 is TGCAGTGCGAACGGCCCCAAGGCGGGGGAAGGCTACACCTTC.